A selection of T cell receptor beta chains follows, all from one sample in a study of T cell clones after liver transplantation. Sequencing was performed with immunoSEQ multiplex PCR; in TCRdb, only in-frame clones are kept and a portion is missing. In the table there are around 18,000 clones, over 75% of which are singletons. Sequences were derived from CD8+ T cells from blood, sampled about 46 months after liver transplant. These receptors were collected from a human patient who received a liver transplant. Some T cells could come from the graft donor. Both conserved end residues are part of each CDR3. D genes are given only for firm matches.

j_call d_call v_call cdr3_aa
TRBJ1-2 TRBD1 TRBV28 CASISLGGQGPDYGYTF
TRBJ2-5 - TRBV27 CASSLGTQETQYF
TRBJ2-1 - TRBV7-8 CASSPPGLGDNEQFF
TRBJ2-6 - TRBV15 CATSSDPGAAGANVLTF
TRBJ1-2 - TRBV19 CASSAQGGARGYTF
TRBJ1-2 TRBD1 TRBV7-2 CASSPTGQLVPYGYTF
TRBJ2-5 TRBD1 TRBV18 CASSPPGQGEETQYF
TRBJ2-7 TRBD2 TRBV5-6 CASRPAGGNEQYF
TRBJ1-5 - TRBV19 CASSISDLAQPQHF
TRBJ2-7 - TRBV14 CASSQSIETGTKMVDEQYF
TRBJ2-1 - TRBV10-2 CASSEGQQQFF
TRBJ1-1 - TRBV27 CASSSRPGSVTEAFF
TRBJ1-1 - TRBV7-2 CASSPFMNTEAFF
TRBJ2-7 TRBD1 TRBV19 CASSNRGLHEQYF
TRBJ2-7 TRBD2 TRBV27 CASSWASGYEQYF
TRBJ1-1 TRBD1 TRBV11-1 CASSFTTGAEAFF
TRBJ1-2 - TRBV4-1 CASSQAGNGYTF
TRBJ2-5 - TRBV5-6 CASSHGPPQGRYQETQYF
TRBJ2-1 - TRBV18 CASSPPRIGGYNEQFF
TRBJ2-7 TRBD2 TRBV29-1 CSVEHPPAGTSGSSSYEQYF
TRBJ2-7 - TRBV27 CASSPGPQAIYEQYF
TRBJ2-7 TRBD2 TRBV27 CASSLSIFGTRPYEQYF
TRBJ2-7 TRBD2 TRBV6-1 CASSERLAGAGAYEQYF
TRBJ2-6 - TRBV5-4 CASSFTTSGANVLTF
TRBJ1-5 - TRBV5-4 CASSPTGREGGYQPQHF
TRBJ1-4 - TRBV5-8 CASSPQGRDEKLFF
TRBJ2-2 - TRBV27 CASSYLYNTGELFF
TRBJ2-5 TRBD1 TRBV6-6 CASSHHTGGRETQYF
TRBJ2-1 TRBD2 TRBV27 CASSPGTSSYNEQFF
TRBJ2-5 - TRBV2 CARTRKETQYF
TRBJ1-1 - TRBV27 CASSPSPGANTEAFF
TRBJ2-4 - TRBV14 CASSQDTGLIDIQYF
TRBJ2-2 - TRBV5-1 CASSLRTTDAPNTGELFF
TRBJ2-7 - TRBV4-1 CASSQSSGTEYHEQYF
TRBJ1-2 TRBD1 TRBV14 CASSLDRRHGVDGYTF
TRBJ2-5 - TRBV14 CASSHRERGWETQYF
TRBJ1-1 - TRBV5-1 CASSSRETNTEAFF